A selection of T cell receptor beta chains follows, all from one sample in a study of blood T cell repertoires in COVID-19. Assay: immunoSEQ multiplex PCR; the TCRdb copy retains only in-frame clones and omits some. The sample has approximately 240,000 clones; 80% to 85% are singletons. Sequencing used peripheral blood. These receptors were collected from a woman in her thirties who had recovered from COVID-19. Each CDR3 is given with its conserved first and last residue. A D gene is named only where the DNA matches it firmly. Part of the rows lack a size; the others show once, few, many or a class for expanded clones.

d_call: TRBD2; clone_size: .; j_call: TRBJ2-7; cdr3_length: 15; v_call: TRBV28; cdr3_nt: TGTGCCAGCAGTACTTTAGCGGGAGGGCCGGGGGAGCAGTACTTC; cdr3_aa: CASSTLAGGPGEQYF
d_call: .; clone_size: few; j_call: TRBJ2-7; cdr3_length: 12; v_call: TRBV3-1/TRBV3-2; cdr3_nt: TGTGCCAGCAGCCGCCCCGGGGACGAGCAGTACTTC; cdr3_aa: CASSRPGDEQYF
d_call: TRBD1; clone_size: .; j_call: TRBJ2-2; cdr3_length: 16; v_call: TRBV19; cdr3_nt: TGTGCCAGTACCCCGACAGGGGGCGCCCACACCGGGGAGCTGTTTTTT; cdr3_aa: CASTPTGGAHTGELFF
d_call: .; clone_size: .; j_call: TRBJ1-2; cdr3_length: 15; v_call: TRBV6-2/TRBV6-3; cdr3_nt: TGTGCCAGCAGTTACTCGGGTGGGACAACGAAGGGCTACACCTTC; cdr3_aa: CASSYSGGTTKGYTF
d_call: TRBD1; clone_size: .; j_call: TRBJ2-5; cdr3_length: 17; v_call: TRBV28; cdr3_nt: TGTGCCAGCAGTCTTCGGTCGGGACAGGCCCAAAAAGAGACCCAGTACTTC; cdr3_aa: CASSLRSGQAQKETQYF
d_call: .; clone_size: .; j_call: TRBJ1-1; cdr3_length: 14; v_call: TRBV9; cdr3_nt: TGTGCCAGCAGCCCCAGCGGGAGGGGAACTGAAGCTTTCTTT; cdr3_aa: CASSPSGRGTEAFF
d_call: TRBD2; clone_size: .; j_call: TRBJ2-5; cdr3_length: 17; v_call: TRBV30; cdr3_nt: TGTGCCTCGGTATTGTTCGTAGCGGGAGCTGGGAGAGAGACCCAGTACTTC; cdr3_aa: CASVLFVAGAGRETQYF
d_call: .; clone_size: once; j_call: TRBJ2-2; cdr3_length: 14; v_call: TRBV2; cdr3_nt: TGTGCCAGCAGTGTGACTCGGAGCACCGGGGAGCTGTTTTTT; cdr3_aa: CASSVTRSTGELFF
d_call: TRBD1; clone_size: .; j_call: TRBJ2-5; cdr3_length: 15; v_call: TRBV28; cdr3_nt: TGTGCCAGCAGAAGGACAGGGCTTGGGGCAGAGACCCAGTACTTC; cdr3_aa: CASRRTGLGAETQYF
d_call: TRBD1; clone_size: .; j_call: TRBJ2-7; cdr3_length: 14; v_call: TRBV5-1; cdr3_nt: TGCGCCAGCAGCTTGAGACAGGGAACGAACGAGCAGTACTTC; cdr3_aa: CASSLRQGTNEQYF
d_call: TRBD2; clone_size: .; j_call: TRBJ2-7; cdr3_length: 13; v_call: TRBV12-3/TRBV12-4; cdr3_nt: TGTGCCAGCAGCCCCGGGGGGAGTTACGAGCAGTACTTC; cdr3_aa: CASSPGGSYEQYF
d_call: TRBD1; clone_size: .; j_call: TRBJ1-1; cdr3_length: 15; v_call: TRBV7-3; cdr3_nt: TGTGCCAGCAGATCGACTCGGACAGGGGACACTGAAGCTTTCTTT; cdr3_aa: CASRSTRTGDTEAFF
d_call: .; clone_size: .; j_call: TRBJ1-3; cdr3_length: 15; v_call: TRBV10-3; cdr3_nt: TGTGCCATTCTGGACATTTTTAGCTCTGGAAACACCATATATTTT; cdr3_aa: CAILDIFSSGNTIYF
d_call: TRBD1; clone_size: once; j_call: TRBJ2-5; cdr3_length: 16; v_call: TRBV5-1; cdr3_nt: TGCGCCAGCAGCTTTGAACCGGGACAGGGGGAAGAGACCCAGTACTTC; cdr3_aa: CASSFEPGQGEETQYF
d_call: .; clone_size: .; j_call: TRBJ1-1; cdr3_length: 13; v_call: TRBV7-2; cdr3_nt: TGTGCCAGCACCTGGACAGTGAACACTGAAGCTTTCTTT; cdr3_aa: CASTWTVNTEAFF
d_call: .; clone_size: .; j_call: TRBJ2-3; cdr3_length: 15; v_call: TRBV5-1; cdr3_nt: TGCGCCAGCAGCTTGATGGCAGGGATTCACGATACGCAGTATTTT; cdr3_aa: CASSLMAGIHDTQYF
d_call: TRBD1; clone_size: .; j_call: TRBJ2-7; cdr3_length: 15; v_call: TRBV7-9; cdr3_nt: TGTGCCAGCAGCATATCCGGGACAGGGGCCTACGAGCAGTACTTC; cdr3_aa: CASSISGTGAYEQYF
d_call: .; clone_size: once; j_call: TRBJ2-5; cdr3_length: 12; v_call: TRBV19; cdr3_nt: TGTGCCACAGCGACCATAGGAGAGACCCAGTACTTC; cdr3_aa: CATATIGETQYF
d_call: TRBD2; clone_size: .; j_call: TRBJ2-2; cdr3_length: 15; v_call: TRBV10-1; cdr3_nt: TGCGCCAGCAGTGAAGGGAGGGGTCGGACCGGGGAGCTGTTTTTT; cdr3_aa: CASSEGRGRTGELFF
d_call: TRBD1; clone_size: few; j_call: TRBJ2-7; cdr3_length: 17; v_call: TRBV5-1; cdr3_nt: TGCGCCAGCAGCTTAAATTCGCAGGGGACAGGGATCTACGAGCAGTACTTC; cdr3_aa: CASSLNSQGTGIYEQYF